This is a list of T cell receptor beta chains from one sample in a study of T cells after posttransplantation cyclophosphamide. The assay was immunoSEQ multiplex PCR, and TCRdb's table has in-frame clones only and misses some. The sample yields approximately 27,000 clones, without any singletons. Sequenced: PBMCs. All receptors come from a man aged 45-65 years in good health, CMV-negative, and a related stem cell transplant donor. Both conserved end residues are part of each CDR3.

j_gene | v_gene | CDR3aa
TRBJ2-1 | TRBV30 | CAWGGPEQFF
TRBJ1-5 | TRBV6-1 | CASSEGGTRNQPQHF
TRBJ1-2 | TRBV28 | CASTPGGSRIYGYTF
TRBJ2-7 | TRBV5-6 | CASSLFTYEQYF
TRBJ2-7 | TRBV27 | CASRRQGGHEQYF
TRBJ2-7 | TRBV5-1 | CASSLERGGRYEQYF
TRBJ2-7 | TRBV6-4 | CASSEGHGAYEQYF
TRBJ1-6 | TRBV6-1 | CASSRQGENSPLHF
TRBJ2-7 | TRBV14 | CASSQEGQGAYEQYF
TRBJ2-3 | TRBV5-1 | CASSTFGGAGADTQYF
TRBJ2-1 | TRBV9 | CASSGQRGGKYEQFF
TRBJ2-2 | TRBV7-2 | CASSSLRTANTGELFF
TRBJ1-6 | TRBV7-3 | CASSLGLTNNSPLHF
TRBJ2-2 | TRBV5-1 | CASSQTSGSWELFF
TRBJ2-7 | TRBV5-5 | CASSFGTGSYEQYF
TRBJ2-1 | TRBV4-2 | CASSHPLGLQEEQFF
TRBJ1-1 | TRBV20-1 | CSASAEIEAFF
TRBJ2-7 | TRBV10-3 | CAIQPGQGIYEQYF
TRBJ2-7 | TRBV18 | CASSPAGQGRDEQYF
TRBJ1-1 | TRBV27 | CASSLLGGEAFF
TRBJ2-3 | TRBV7-2 | CASSLRTAKDTQYF
TRBJ1-4 | TRBV30 | CAWSGQASFNEKLFF
TRBJ2-5 | TRBV9 | CASSSRDFTYQETQYF
TRBJ1-3 | TRBV11-2 | CASIPLSSGNTIYF
TRBJ1-5 | TRBV19 | CASSILRESQPQHF
TRBJ2-1 | TRBV9 | CASSVEVRGPFGGEQFF
TRBJ2-7 | TRBV19 | CASSIGGAGVPYEQYF
TRBJ2-2 | TRBV11-2 | CASSPTNTGELFF
TRBJ2-7 | TRBV5-1 | CASSFLTEMVGEQYF
TRBJ1-2 | TRBV5-1 | CASSPSGGWVYGYTF
TRBJ1-1 | TRBV6-1 | CASQGQVVTFF
TRBJ2-1 | TRBV7-3 | CASSSGAGAGVYNEQFF
TRBJ1-4 | TRBV19 | CASTGNGAIRGEKLFF
TRBJ1-2 | TRBV18 | CASSPGGSYGYTF
TRBJ2-7 | TRBV5-4 | CASSPIQGAGEQYF
TRBJ2-1 | TRBV19 | CASSRGVGGSAYNEQFF
TRBJ2-3 | TRBV11-2 | CASSLDISGSTSDTQYF
TRBJ2-6 | TRBV7-3 | CASSTGRSGANVLTF
TRBJ2-2 | TRBV6-6 | CASSYSEGAWAGELFF
TRBJ2-2 | TRBV5-1 | CASSTGTSGSGELFF
TRBJ1-1 | TRBV5-6 | CASSLDRNTEAFF
TRBJ2-7 | TRBV29-1 | CSVVYSTGSLEQYF
TRBJ2-7 | TRBV7-6 | CASSLEGGSGEQYF
TRBJ2-7 | TRBV6-1 | CASSYGSEQYF
TRBJ1-1 | TRBV18 | CASSPFTGKDTEAFF
TRBJ2-7 | TRBV7-9 | CASSLNFYEQYF
TRBJ2-2 | TRBV28 | CASSLQAGELFF
TRBJ2-7 | TRBV7-9 | CATGGTAYEQYF
TRBJ1-2 | TRBV6-1 | CASTLQGVSYGYTF